This is a list of T cell receptor beta chains from one sample in a study of cytomegalovirus exposure and HLA in healthy donors. Only in-frame clones appear in the TCRdb table, and some are missing; sequencing was by immunoSEQ multiplex PCR. This table holds hundreds of thousands of clones, about 80% found once. Sequencing was carried out using PBMCs. The receptors stem from a woman aged 60-70 years in good health and CMV-seropositive. CDR3s include the opening cysteine and the closing phenylalanine or tryptophan. A D gene is named only where the DNA matches it firmly. Clone size, where shown, is once, few, many, or a class for clones that have expanded.

>TRBJ1-2|.|TRBV10-2|.
TGCGCCAGCAGTGGGGCTTTTAACTATGGCTACACCTTC
CASSGAFNYGYTF
>TRBJ1-3|.|TRBV30|.
TGTGCCTGGGGCAGGGATACAGCTGGAAACACCATATATTTT
CAWGRDTAGNTIYF
>TRBJ1-3|.|TRBV7-6|.
TGTGCCAGCAGCTTAAATGGGGGGTCGGTAAACACCATATATTTT
CASSLNGGSVNTIYF
>TRBJ2-7|.|TRBV28|.
TGTGCCAGCACCATAGACATTAACTACGAGCAGTACTTC
CASTIDINYEQYF
>TRBJ1-5|.|TRBV6-6|.
TGTGCCAGCAGTTACAGGGGATCTCAGCCCCAGCATTTT
CASSYRGSQPQHF
>TRBJ2-7|few|TRBV5-8|.
TGTGCCAGCAGTCGTAGGGACAGCGGGGGTGACGAGCAGTACTTC
CASSRRDSGGDEQYF
>TRBJ2-3|.|TRBV7-7|TRBD2
TGTGCCAGCAGCTTAGAGGCTAGCGGGGGGGCATACTCTAGCACAGATACGCAGTATTTT
CASSLEASGGAYSSTDTQYF
>TRBJ2-7|.|TRBV2|TRBD2
TGTGCCAGCAGACCTACGGGCGGGAGATTAGGGGAGCAGTACTTC
CASRPTGGRLGEQYF
>TRBJ1-5|once|TRBV5-8|.
TGTGCCAGCAGCGCGTACCAGGGCTACAGTCAGCCCCAGCATTTT
CASSAYQGYSQPQHF
>TRBJ1-4|.|TRBV18|.
TGTGCCAGCTCACGGGGCCCTAATGAAAAACTGTTTTTT
CASSRGPNEKLFF
>TRBJ2-1|.|TRBV19|.
TGTGCCAGTAGTATCCCTACGTTGACAGACCTTTACAATGAGCAGTTCTTC
CASSIPTLTDLYNEQFF
>TRBJ1-2|.|TRBV5-4|TRBD1
TGTGCCAGCAGCTTGGGAAGGGGGCGCGATGACTATGGCTACACCTTC
CASSLGRGRDDYGYTF
>TRBJ1-2|.|TRBV6-5|.
TGTGCCAGCAGTTACGGGGGACTGCCCTATGGCTACACCTTC
CASSYGGLPYGYTF
>TRBJ1-1|.|TRBV28|.
TGTGCCACCCGGTGGTCCCACACTGAAGCTTTCTTT
CATRWSHTEAFF
>TRBJ2-7|.|TRBV7-9|.
TGTGCCAGCAATGGCGGCAACTACGAGCAGTACTTC
CASNGGNYEQYF
>TRBJ1-5|.|TRBV7-2|TRBD1
TGTGCCAGCAGCTTCGGACAGGGCGCGCCCCAGCATTTT
CASSFGQGAPQHF
>TRBJ2-2|once|TRBV19|TRBD1
TGTGCCAGTAGTATCCCTGACAGGGGGCACACCGGGGAGCTGTTTTTT
CASSIPDRGHTGELFF
>TRBJ1-4|once|TRBV6-6|TRBD1
TGTGCCAGCAGTTCGGAGGGACAGGGTCATGAAAAACTGTTTTTT
CASSSEGQGHEKLFF
>TRBJ2-1|.|TRBV30|.
TGTGCCTGGAGTCCGGGGGGCGCATCCTACAATGAGCAGTTCTTC
CAWSPGGASYNEQFF
>TRBJ1-2|.|TRBV9|TRBD1
TGTGCCAGCAGCGTAGGACAGGGGGGCCTCGGATATGGCTACACCTTC
CASSVGQGGLGYGYTF
>TRBJ2-7|.|TRBV6-1|.
TGTGCCAGCAGTGAACCAGGGGTGTCCTACGAGCAGTACTTC
CASSEPGVSYEQYF
>TRBJ1-4|few|TRBV28|.
TGTGCCAGCAGTTCTAGGAGTTCTGAAAAACTGTTTTTT
CASSSRSSEKLFF
>TRBJ2-7|once|TRBV27|.
TGTGCCAGCAGCACCCAGGGGACCATCTCCTACGAGCAGTACTTC
CASSTQGTISYEQYF
>TRBJ2-7|.|TRBV10-1|.
TGCGCCAGCAGTGACCCAGGGGAAGGGATAACCGAGCAGTACTTC
CASSDPGEGITEQYF
>TRBJ2-7|.|TRBV15|TRBD1
TGTGCCACCAGCAGAGATCGGGCAGGGGGTCCCTACGAGCAGTACTTC
CATSRDRAGGPYEQYF
>TRBJ1-4|.|TRBV7-2|.
TGTGCCAGCAGGATGGGACACCACGATAATGAAAAACTGTTTTTT
CASRMGHHDNEKLFF
>TRBJ1-2|.|TRBV5-8|.
TGTGCCAGCAGCTCAGGGACTGGCGGCTACACCTTC
CASSSGTGGYTF
>TRBJ1-2|.|TRBV5-8|.
TGTGCCAGCAGCCCCCGGACACGCCGTAACTATGGCTACACCTTC
CASSPRTRRNYGYTF
>TRBJ1-1|.|TRBV27|TRBD1
TGTGCCAGCAGTTCCCTAGCGACAGGGGAAAACACTGAAGCTTTCTTT
CASSSLATGENTEAFF
>TRBJ1-2|.|TRBV28|TRBD1
TGTGCCAGCAGTTCAGGACAGGAATATGGCTACACCTTC
CASSSGQEYGYTF
>TRBJ1-2|.|TRBV19|.
TGTGCCAGTAGGTCCCGCCCAGGGGTAGACTATGGCTACACCTTC
CASRSRPGVDYGYTF
>TRBJ1-1|.|TRBV29-1|.
TGCAGCGTCCTCAGGGAAGGAGAAGCTTTCTTT
CSVLREGEAFF
>TRBJ2-1|.|TRBV19|TRBD2
TGTGCCAGTAGTATAGTCAGGCGGGGGGGCGATGAGCAGTTCTTC
CASSIVRRGGDEQFF
>TRBJ2-5|.|TRBV5-6|TRBD1
TGTGCCAGCAGTCCCCAGGGGGTACAAGAGACCCAGTACTTC
CASSPQGVQETQYF
>TRBJ1-2|once|TRBV7-2|TRBD1
TGTGCCAGCAGCTTCCGGACAGGGGCTAACTATGGCTACACCTTC
CASSFRTGANYGYTF
>TRBJ2-6|.|TRBV7-9|.
TGTGCCAGCAGATCTACGAGGGTGAGAGGGGCCAACGTCCTGACTTTC
CASRSTRVRGANVLTF
>TRBJ2-1|.|TRBV9|TRBD2
TGTGCCAGCAGCGCTGGAATTAGCGGGGGGGCCAATGAGCAGTTCTTC
CASSAGISGGANEQFF
>TRBJ2-2|.|TRBV19|.
TGTGCCAGTAGCACCAGGACCGGGGAGCTGTTTTTT
CASSTRTGELFF
>TRBJ1-3|.|TRBV11-2|.
TGTGCCAGCAGCTTAGATCTCGTCTACACCATATATTTT
CASSLDLVYTIYF
>TRBJ2-1|.|TRBV7-2|.
TGTGCCAGCACTCACAGATCAGAAGGGGGGGGGCAGTTCTTC
CASTHRSEGGGQFF
>TRBJ2-5|.|TRBV7-3|.
TGTGCCAGCAGCTTAGGAGGGTTGGAGACCCAGTACTTC
CASSLGGLETQYF
>TRBJ1-6|.|TRBV7-2|TRBD1
TGTGCCAGCAGTAATCCCCTGGGACAGGGGACAGACTATAATTCACCCCTCCACTTT
CASSNPLGQGTDYNSPLHF
>TRBJ1-1|.|TRBV11-2|.
TGTGCCAGCAGCTTAAGACAGATCATGAACACTGAAGCTTTCTTT
CASSLRQIMNTEAFF
>TRBJ2-7|.|TRBV5-1|.
TGCGCCAGCAGCTTGGTTCCTGGGGGCGCGTACGAGCAGTACTTC
CASSLVPGGAYEQYF
>TRBJ1-1|.|TRBV7-9|TRBD1
TGTGCCAGCAGCCGTACAGGGGTCGGAGCTTTCTTT
CASSRTGVGAFF
>TRBJ2-5|.|TRBV27|.
TGTGCCAGCAGGCCTACGATGATCGGGACCCAGTACTTC
CASRPTMIGTQYF